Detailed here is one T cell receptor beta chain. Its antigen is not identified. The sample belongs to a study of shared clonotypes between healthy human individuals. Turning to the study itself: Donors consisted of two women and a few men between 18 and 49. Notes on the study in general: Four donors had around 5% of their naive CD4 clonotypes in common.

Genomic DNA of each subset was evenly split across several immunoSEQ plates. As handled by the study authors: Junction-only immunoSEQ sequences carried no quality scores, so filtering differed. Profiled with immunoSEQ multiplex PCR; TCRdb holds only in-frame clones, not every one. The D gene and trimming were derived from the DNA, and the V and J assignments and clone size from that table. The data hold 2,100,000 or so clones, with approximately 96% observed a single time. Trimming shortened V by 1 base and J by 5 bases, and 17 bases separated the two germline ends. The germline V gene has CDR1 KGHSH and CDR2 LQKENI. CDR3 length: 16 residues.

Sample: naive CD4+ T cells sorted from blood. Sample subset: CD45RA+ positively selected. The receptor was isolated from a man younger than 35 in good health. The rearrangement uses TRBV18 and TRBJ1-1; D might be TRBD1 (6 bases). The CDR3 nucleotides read TGTGCCAGCTCACCACGCACAGGGTGGCTGGGGACTGAAGCTTTCTTT. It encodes CASSPRTGWLGTEAFF.